These T cell receptor beta chains were read from a single sample in a study of vaccination and CD4 T cells after COVID-19. The antigens these receptors bind are not known. MiXCR was run by TCRdb on the PCR reads, yielding one entry per CDR3 protein. The sample lists just over 4,000 distinct CDR3 sequences; roughly 20% were seen once. The material sequenced was CD4+ T cells from blood, cultured in vitro. These receptor sequences come from a human donor who had recovered from COVID-19. Both conserved end residues are part of each CDR3. Fields, in order: J gene, V gene, D gene, clone size, CDR3 DNA, CDR3 protein. The D gene is left open where the match is weak. Size is stated for part of the rows, as once, few or many counts, or as a class when the clone is expanded.

j_call: TRBJ1-2
v_call: TRBV6-5
d_call: NA
clone_size: few
cdr3_nt: TGTGCCAGCAGTTACGGTTCGGGTTATGGCTACACCTTC
cdr3_aa: CASSYGSGYGYTF

j_call: TRBJ2-3
v_call: TRBV5-1
d_call: NA
clone_size: NA
cdr3_nt: TGCGCCAGCAGCTTGATAGTGGGCGGGAAGACAGATACGCAGTATTTT
cdr3_aa: CASSLIVGGKTDTQYF

j_call: TRBJ2-6
v_call: TRBV30
d_call: NA
clone_size: NA
cdr3_nt: TGTGCCTGGAGTGTCCTAGGCTCTGGGGCCAACGTCCTGACTTTC
cdr3_aa: CAWSVLGSGANVLTF

j_call: TRBJ1-1
v_call: TRBV27
d_call: NA
clone_size: medium-sized
cdr3_nt: TGTGCCAGCAGTACCCGCACGGCGAACACTGAAGCTTTCTTT
cdr3_aa: CASSTRTANTEAFF

j_call: TRBJ1-5
v_call: TRBV27
d_call: TRBD1
clone_size: large
cdr3_nt: TGTGCCAGCAGTCCGGCCTCCGCACAGGGGGCCTATCAGCCCCAGCATTTT
cdr3_aa: CASSPASAQGAYQPQHF

j_call: TRBJ2-1
v_call: TRBV20-1
d_call: NA
clone_size: few
cdr3_nt: TGCAGTGGGATGGGGGGTAGCAACAATGAGCAGTTCTTC
cdr3_aa: CSGMGGSNNEQFF

j_call: TRBJ1-4
v_call: TRBV30
d_call: TRBD1
clone_size: NA
cdr3_nt: TGTGCCTGGAGTGTCCGGGGGGGGACAGGGAAGAGAAAACTGTTTTTT
cdr3_aa: CAWSVRGGTGKRKLFF

j_call: TRBJ1-6
v_call: TRBV4-2
d_call: NA
clone_size: NA
cdr3_nt: TGTGCCAGCAGCCAAGATTCGGCAGTAAGAAGCTCCTATAATTCACCCCTCCACTTT
cdr3_aa: CASSQDSAVRSSYNSPLHF

j_call: TRBJ2-2
v_call: TRBV7-2
d_call: TRBD2
clone_size: NA
cdr3_nt: TGTGCCAGCAGGCCCGGGACTAGTATCACCGGGGAGCTGTTTTTT
cdr3_aa: CASRPGTSITGELFF

j_call: TRBJ2-7
v_call: TRBV20-1
d_call: NA
clone_size: medium-sized
cdr3_nt: TGCAGTGCCTACAGCCAGGGCAAGATATCCTACGAGCAGTACTTC
cdr3_aa: CSAYSQGKISYEQYF

j_call: TRBJ1-2
v_call: TRBV21-1
d_call: NA
clone_size: medium-sized
cdr3_nt: TGTGCCAGCAGCAAAGATCAAGGCCTTTATGGCTACACCTTC
cdr3_aa: CASSKDQGLYGYTF

j_call: TRBJ1-1
v_call: TRBV19
d_call: NA
clone_size: NA
cdr3_nt: TGTGCCAGTAGAGTCATCGCCGGACACCGTAGGACTGAAGCTTTCTTT
cdr3_aa: CASRVIAGHRRTEAFF

j_call: TRBJ1-3
v_call: TRBV7-8
d_call: NA
clone_size: few
cdr3_nt: TGTGCCAGCAGCTTATACTCTGGAAACACCATATATTTT
cdr3_aa: CASSLYSGNTIYF

j_call: TRBJ2-7
v_call: TRBV28
d_call: NA
clone_size: NA
cdr3_nt: TGTGCCAGCAGTGGGGGGTATAGGGGGACCAATTACGAGCAGTACTTC
cdr3_aa: CASSGGYRGTNYEQYF

j_call: TRBJ1-2
v_call: TRBV6-2/TRBV6-3
d_call: TRBD1
clone_size: NA
cdr3_nt: TGTGCCAGCAGTTACTCGATGACGGCGGACAGGGTTCGAGGTGGCTACACCTTC
cdr3_aa: CASSYSMTADRVRGGYTF

j_call: TRBJ2-6
v_call: TRBV10-3
d_call: NA
clone_size: few
cdr3_nt: TGTGCCATCAGTGAGCTAGGGGGGGCTGGGGCCAACGTCCTGACTTTC
cdr3_aa: CAISELGGAGANVLTF

j_call: TRBJ1-2
v_call: TRBV11-2
d_call: NA
clone_size: few
cdr3_nt: TGTGCCAGCAGCTTTAGTCGGGACATTAACTATGGCTACACCTTC
cdr3_aa: CASSFSRDINYGYTF

j_call: TRBJ1-1
v_call: TRBV6-1
d_call: NA
clone_size: NA
cdr3_nt: TGTGCCAGCAGTCGAGATCCGAACACTGAAGCTTTCTTT
cdr3_aa: CASSRDPNTEAFF

j_call: TRBJ2-1
v_call: TRBV5-1
d_call: NA
clone_size: NA
cdr3_nt: TGCGCCAGCAGCTTGGCCGGGTCCGGCTCCGTGGGCGAGCAGTTCTTC
cdr3_aa: CASSLAGSGSVGEQFF

j_call: TRBJ2-2
v_call: TRBV30
d_call: NA
clone_size: few
cdr3_nt: TGTGCCTGGGATCAATCCTGGGGGCAGGGATCGAGCGGGGAGCTGTTTTTT
cdr3_aa: CAWDQSWGQGSSGELFF

j_call: TRBJ2-4
v_call: TRBV4-1
d_call: NA
clone_size: NA
cdr3_nt: TGCGCCAGCAGCCATGGGAGATTAGCCAAAAACATTCAGTACTTC
cdr3_aa: CASSHGRLAKNIQYF

j_call: TRBJ1-6
v_call: TRBV14
d_call: TRBD1
clone_size: few
cdr3_nt: TGTGCCAGCAGCCAAGTCTATGTCAACCGGGACAGGGGTTCACCCCTCCACTTT
cdr3_aa: CASSQVYVNRDRGSPLHF

j_call: TRBJ1-1
v_call: TRBV19
d_call: TRBD1
clone_size: NA
cdr3_nt: TGTGCCAGTAGTCCGGACAGGGGGAACACTGAAGCTTTCTTT
cdr3_aa: CASSPDRGNTEAFF

j_call: TRBJ2-4
v_call: TRBV7-8
d_call: TRBD2
clone_size: few
cdr3_nt: TGTGCCAGCAGCTTAGCTACAGCGGGGGGAAACTCACGCAAAAACATTCAGTACTTC
cdr3_aa: CASSLATAGGNSRKNIQYF

j_call: TRBJ2-5
v_call: TRBV10-3
d_call: TRBD2
clone_size: medium-sized
cdr3_nt: TGTGCCATCAGCGATCGGGGAGGGGAGACCCAGTACTTC
cdr3_aa: CAISDRGGETQYF

j_call: TRBJ1-4
v_call: TRBV7-2
d_call: TRBD1
clone_size: NA
cdr3_nt: TGTGCCAGCAGCCCGGGGGGACAGCCCCCACCTGAAAAACTGTTTTTT
cdr3_aa: CASSPGGQPPPEKLFF

j_call: TRBJ1-2
v_call: TRBV5-8
d_call: NA
clone_size: NA
cdr3_nt: TGTGCCAGCAGCTTGGCAGGGGAAATTATCGGCTACACCTTC
cdr3_aa: CASSLAGEIIGYTF

j_call: TRBJ1-4
v_call: TRBV30
d_call: NA
clone_size: NA
cdr3_nt: TGTGCCTGGAGTAGGGGCACTAATGAAAAACTGTTTTTT
cdr3_aa: CAWSRGTNEKLFF

j_call: TRBJ1-2
v_call: TRBV20-1
d_call: NA
clone_size: NA
cdr3_nt: TGCAGTGCTGGGGGGGGGGGCCACTATGGCTACACCTTC
cdr3_aa: CSAGGGGHYGYTF

j_call: TRBJ1-6
v_call: TRBV7-9
d_call: NA
clone_size: NA
cdr3_nt: TGTGCCAGCAGCTATCGGCAGTCCAATTCACCCCTCCACTTT
cdr3_aa: CASSYRQSNSPLHF

j_call: TRBJ1-2
v_call: TRBV29-1
d_call: NA
clone_size: NA
cdr3_nt: TGCAGCGTTGACGAGGCGGGCTACACCTTC
cdr3_aa: CSVDEAGYTF

j_call: TRBJ1-5
v_call: TRBV20-1
d_call: NA
clone_size: NA
cdr3_nt: TGCAGTGCCATTCAGGAGGGGCGGAATAGCAATCAGCCCCAGCATTTT
cdr3_aa: CSAIQEGRNSNQPQHF

j_call: TRBJ1-3
v_call: TRBV10-3
d_call: NA
clone_size: NA
cdr3_nt: TGTGCCATCAGTGAGTCCCGGGGAAACACCATATATTTT
cdr3_aa: CAISESRGNTIYF

j_call: TRBJ2-7
v_call: TRBV12-3/TRBV12-4
d_call: NA
clone_size: NA
cdr3_nt: TGTGCCAGCTCGCCAGGGAAGTCCTACGAGCAGTACTTC
cdr3_aa: CASSPGKSYEQYF

j_call: TRBJ2-1
v_call: TRBV5-4
d_call: NA
clone_size: once
cdr3_nt: TGTGCCAGCAGCCTAAACAATGAGCAGTTCTTC
cdr3_aa: CASSLNNEQFF

j_call: TRBJ2-1
v_call: TRBV11-3
d_call: TRBD2
clone_size: few
cdr3_nt: TGTGCCAGCAGCGGCCGGGAGGCAGAGCAGTTCTTC
cdr3_aa: CASSGREAEQFF

j_call: TRBJ1-3
v_call: TRBV21-1
d_call: NA
clone_size: medium-sized
cdr3_nt: TGTGCCAGCAGACAGCCGACAGTCTCTGGAAACACCATATATTTT
cdr3_aa: CASRQPTVSGNTIYF

j_call: TRBJ2-5
v_call: TRBV12-3/TRBV12-4
d_call: NA
clone_size: NA
cdr3_nt: TGTGCCAGCAGTTTGGGGGAGACCCAGTACTTC
cdr3_aa: CASSLGETQYF

j_call: TRBJ2-2
v_call: TRBV5-1
d_call: TRBD2
clone_size: once
cdr3_nt: TGCGCCAGCAGCCCGGGACTAGCGAACACCGGGGAGCTGTTTTTT
cdr3_aa: CASSPGLANTGELFF

j_call: TRBJ2-7
v_call: TRBV19
d_call: NA
clone_size: NA
cdr3_nt: TGTGCCAGTAGTCGCAAGGGCGCTCCCTACGAGCAGTACTTC
cdr3_aa: CASSRKGAPYEQYF

j_call: TRBJ1-2
v_call: TRBV29-1
d_call: TRBD1
clone_size: NA
cdr3_nt: TGCAGCGTTGAGGGACAGCATGCCCCAGGAGGTGGCTACACCTTC
cdr3_aa: CSVEGQHAPGGGYTF

j_call: TRBJ1-5
v_call: TRBV27
d_call: NA
clone_size: few
cdr3_nt: TGTGCCAGCAGTTTATACGGCGGAGAGTATAGCAATCAGCCCCAGCATTTT
cdr3_aa: CASSLYGGEYSNQPQHF